This paragraph covers one T cell receptor beta chain sequence. Antigen specificity is unknown. The CDR3 is 16 residues long. Germline assignment: CDR1 ENHRY and CDR2 SYGVKD. V lost 5 bases and J lost 2; bases outside the gene matches: 10. PCR involved 60 Vbeta and 13 Jbeta primers. This table comes from immunoSEQ multiplex PCR, and its TCRdb copy is limited to in-frame clones, with some not included. The repertoire consists of 75,000 to 80,000 clones, with more than 55% occurring once and the leading ten covering 4.9%. The sample is drawn from a study of cytomegalovirus exposure and HLA in healthy donors. General study results and limits: In a later analysis, a missense DCLRE1C variant was linked to TCR beta V- and J-gene trimming. For most TCR beta V segments, an earlier analysis put the productive rate at about 90% or about 30% of the time. Excluded: some indistinguishable V segments such as TRBV6-2 and TRBV6-3.

Source material: PBMCs. The rearrangement uses TRBV10-3 and TRBJ1-2, with 8 bases identical to TRBD1. This TCR derives from a man between 60 and 70 years old in good health and CMV-seropositive. CDR3 DNA: TGTGCCATCAGTATAGGACAGGGTTCGGGGAACTATGGCTACACCTTC. This encodes CAISIGQGSGNYGYTF.